This TCR beta chain was identified in a study of T-cell memory formation after mild COVID-19 (dated by TCRdb to the early 2020s). Regarding the research as a whole: Most TCR sequence clusters were specific to one of the two donors. In a couple of donors, T-cell clones that expanded and contracted after mild COVID-19 were tracked by sequencing TCRalpha and TCRbeta repertoires over time. The cohort was made up of two young adult volunteers, one female and one male, who were previously healthy.

Sequenced on an Illumina NovaSeq 6000. cDNA libraries for TCRalpha and TCRbeta were prepared by 5'RACE using constant-segment primers, with sample barcodes and unique molecular identifiers added. RNA was extracted from every sample with Trizol reagent. Library amplification was performed in two PCR steps, and a second sample barcode and Illumina TruSeq adapters were introduced in the second step. Libraries were sequenced on an Illumina NovaSeq with 2 x 150 bp paired-end reads. The published analysis was carried out like this. With migec v1.2.7, reads were demultiplexed and then collapsed into UMI-guided consensus sequences. Using mixcr v2.1.11, UMI consensuses were aligned to TRA and TRB V and J templates and then assembled into clonotypes. A clonotype was counted as expanded or contracted only if both edgeR and NoisET called the change significant, with noise models trained on biological replicates. edgeR calls used a false discovery rate-adjusted p below 0.01 and a log2 fold-change threshold of 1. As an exploratory analysis of dynamics, PCA with hierarchical clustering was applied to max-normalized trajectories of the 1000 most abundant clonotypes. Separately sequenced CD4+ and CD8+ repertoires were used to assign a CD4 or CD8 phenotype to each responding clone. TCRdb's own reprocessing of the public reads used fastp at Q25 and MiXCR and kept productive beta chains. Each CDR3 protein gets just one entry, which takes the most common genes and DNA from the rows behind it. The V and J calls come from TCRdb's annotation, not from the publication. This sample comprises 450,000 to 700,000 distinct CDR3 sequences, more than 15% of them detected only once. The ten largest clonotypes hold approximately 12% of the sample.

For this clonotype: Its antigen is currently not known. There are no base qualities to consult, and no much larger clone falls within one base.

Ficoll-Paque density gradient centrifugation was the method used to isolate PBMCs. General conclusions and limits of the study: SARS-CoV-2 specificity was not confirmed for the second-wave clones peaking on day 37. The detection of some responding clones in pre-infection memory suggests that pre-existing cross-reactive memory T cells joined the SARS-CoV-2 response. Only two mild cases were covered by the study, and larger cohorts that include severe cases with pre-infection samples were considered necessary. Contracting CD4+ clones appeared mostly in the CM and EM memory subsets, whereas CD8+ clones were enriched in EMRA. Clones contracting from day 15 to 85 had balanced CD4/CD8 phenotypes, while a second wave expanding from day 15 to 37 was biased towards CD4+.

Clipping removes 6 bases from V and 2 bases from J, with 8 as the unmatched junction base count. Via the germline V gene, CDR1 is SQVTM and CDR2 ANQGSEA. Including the terminal cysteine and phenylalanine, the CDR3 comprises 15 residues. The CDR3 DNA has 45 bases and is translated from base 1. The rearrangement combines TRBV29-1 with TRBJ1-1; TRBD1 aligns with 11 central bases. The clonotype comes from an adult woman who had mild COVID-19 (a few samples of this study predate the infection). The sample titles of this study are shuffled in the database, so cell type and time point are left out; the donor was told from shared clones. The specimen sequenced was PBMCs or a T cell subset sorted from them (not recorded which). The base sequence is TGCAGCGTGACGGACAGGGGGCTGGGTAACACTGAAGCTTTCTTT. It translates to CSVTDRGLGNTEAFF.